These 17 T cell receptor beta chains share one sample of origin, sequenced in a study of cytomegalovirus exposure and HLA in healthy donors. The PCR employed 60 Vbeta primers together with 13 Jbeta primers. Measured with immunoSEQ multiplex PCR; TCRdb has only the in-frame clones, and not every one. The data show 100,000 to 150,000 clones, 76% seen once. The sequenced sample was PBMCs. The receptors originated from a man aged 45 to 65 in good health and CMV-seronegative.

The chain is built from TRBV4-2 and TRBJ2-3; TRBD2 might be the D (5 bases). CDR1 LGHNA and CDR2 YNFKEQ come from the germline V gene. The germline V and J ends were trimmed by 4 bases and 3 bases, with 11 bases remaining between them. The CDR3 has 14 amino acids. The CDR3 spells CASSPIGDTDTQYF. CDR3 DNA: TGTGCCAGCAGCCCCATCGGGGATACAGATACGCAGTATTTT.

This chain links TRBV7-2 with TRBJ2-7; 7 bases are shared with TRBD1. This CDR3 region has 14 residues. Unmatched junction bases numbered 4, after V lost 5 bases and J lost 0 bases. Germline lookup yields CDR1 SGHTA and CDR2 FQGNSA. Written as DNA, the CDR3 is TGTGCCAGCAGCAAGGGGGCAGCCTCCTACGAGCAGTACTTC. As protein: CASSKGAASYEQYF.

This chain links TRBV19 with TRBJ2-6; D perhaps matches TRBD2 (5 bases). V dropped 0 bases and J dropped 0 bases, with 6 bases sitting between them. This CDR3 is built from 16 residues. Germline CDR1 and CDR2: LNHDA and SQIVND (reference sequence). The CDR3: CASSIEAVSGANVLTF. The CDR3 DNA sequence: TGTGCCAGTAGTATAGAAGCGGTCTCTGGGGCCAACGTCCTGACTTTC.

This clone has a handful of counts. The chain links TRBV9 to TRBJ1-1; a possible D gene is TRBD1 (5 bases). The V end lost 4 bases, the J end lost 0 bases, and 7 bases lay between the germline ends. Germline CDR1 and CDR2: SGDLS and YYNGEE. The length of the CDR3 is 13 residues. The CDR3 is CASSPGMNTEAFF. CDR3 DNA sequence: TGTGCCAGCAGCCCAGGGATGAACACTGAAGCTTTCTTT.

This clone came up a few times. The chain uses TRBV5-1 and TRBJ1-1; tentative D call: TRBD1 (5 bases). The CDR3 has 13 amino acids. V was cut by 7 bases and J by 6 bases, with 16 bases left in between. Germline V gene sequence: CDR1 SGHRS, CDR2 YFSETQ. The CDR3 spells CASGKSPGAEAFF. CDR3 in DNA: TGCGCCAGCGGAAAGTCACCGGGGGCTGAAGCTTTCTTT.

The chain is built from TRBV18 and TRBJ2-5; 11 positions match TRBD1. Germline V gives CDR1 KGHSH, CDR2 LQKENI. The trim removed 3 bases at V and 11 bases at J, leaving 5 bases unmatched. The CDR3 is 13 amino acids. As DNA, the CDR3 is TGTGCCAGCTCACCGCGGGACAGGGGGGATCAGTACTTC. Translation gives CASSPRDRGDQYF.

V is TRBV5-8 and J is TRBJ1-2; tentatively, D is TRBD1 (5 bases). Looked up from germline, CDR1 is SGHTS and CDR2 is YDEGEE. V lost 4 bases and J lost 7, with 20 bases in between. The CDR3 consists of 15 residues. The DNA of the CDR3 is TGTGCCAGCAGCCTACCTGGGGAAAGGGGTGCTGGCTACACCTTC. Its protein product is CASSLPGERGAGYTF.

This clone was seen just once. The V and J genes are TRBV20-1 and TRBJ2-7; D gene unclear. Deletions cut 5 bases from V and 3 bases from J, with 5 bases between. Per germline, CDR1 DFQATT and CDR2 SNEGSKA (reference sequence). The CDR3 has 10 amino acids. The DNA for the CDR3 is TGCAGTGCTGGGCTCTACGAGCAGTACTTC. Amino acids: CSAGLYEQYF.

This chain links TRBV2 with TRBJ2-1; TRBD2 is a possible D gene (5 bases). Germline values: CDR1 SNHLY, CDR2 FYNNEI. The CDR3 totals 14 residues. Deletions cut 10 bases from V and 7 bases from J, with 20 bases between. The CDR3 DNA sequence: TGTGCCACGTACGAGGGTTATGGGTGGAATGAGCAGTTCTTC. It specifies CATYEGYGWNEQFF.

The V gene is TRBV5-1, the J gene TRBJ1-2, with 8 bases fitting TRBD1. V lost 4 bases and J lost 5; bases outside the gene matches: 10. The CDR3 runs 15 residues. Per germline, CDR1 SGHRS and CDR2 YFSETQ. CDR3 protein: CASSTGQGVPYGYTF. CDR3 DNA sequence: TGCGCCAGCAGCACCGGACAGGGAGTCCCGTATGGCTACACCTTC.

The genes are TRBV7-8 and TRBJ1-5, with 8 positions matching TRBD1. V lost 5 bases, J lost 4 bases, and 13 bases stayed unmatched. Germline V CDR1 and CDR2: SGHVS, FQNEAQ. This CDR3 has 17 residues. In nucleotides, the CDR3 is TGTGCCAGCAGCCTGCATCCGGACAGGGCTAAGAATCAGCCCCAGCATTTT. Translation gives CASSLHPDRAKNQPQHF.

The chain links TRBV7-2 to TRBJ2-3, with D perhaps matching TRBD1 (6 bases). From germline, CDR1 is SGHTA and CDR2 FQGNSA. CDR3 length equals 13 residues. The V and J ends lost 2 bases and 4 bases respectively, with 7 bases between them. CDR3 sequence: CASSLQGPDTQYF. The CDR3 nucleotides read TGTGCCAGCAGCTTACAGGGGCCAGATACGCAGTATTTT.

The chain couples TRBV5-1 to TRBJ2-5; D gene uncertain. V lost 2 bases to trimming and J lost 2 bases, with 10 bases between them. The V gene's germline CDR1 is SGHRS and CDR2 YFSETQ. The CDR3 has 14 residues. The CDR3 sequence is CASSFQGDQETQYF. The CDR3 bases are TGCGCCAGCAGCTTTCAAGGAGATCAAGAGACCCAGTACTTC. The whole variable domain, remainder taken from reference TRBV5-1 and TRBJ2-5, is KAGVTQTPRYLIKTRGQQVTLSCSPISGHRSVSWYQQTPGQGLQFLFEYFSETQRNKGNFPGRFSGRQFSNSRSEMNVSTLELGDSALYLCASSFQGDQETQYFGPGTRLLVL.

This clone appeared once. The chain is built from TRBV4-1 and TRBJ1-2, with a tentative D call TRBD1 (6 bases). CDR1 is MGHRA and CDR2 is YSYEKL in the germline V gene. This CDR3 comprises 15 residues. The V and J ends lost 0 bases and 9 bases respectively, with 17 bases between them. As DNA, the CDR3 is TGCGCCAGCAGCCAAGAGGGGACACCGGTGTCGAGCTACACCTTC. It codes for CASSQEGTPVSSYTF.

The genes are TRBV6-1 and TRBJ1-1, with 8 bases aligning to TRBD1. V trimming: 2 bases; J trimming: 5 bases; junction bases outside the gene matches: 7. Germline CDR1 is MNHNS and CDR2 is SASEGT. This CDR3 has 15 residues. The DNA for the CDR3 is TGTGCCAGCAGTGAAAGACAGGGGTTGGGTACTGAAGCTTTCTTT. This translates into CASSERQGLGTEAFF.

V usage is TRBV19 and J usage is TRBJ1-2, with a weak D call TRBD1 (6 bases). The germline CDR1 and CDR2 sequences are LNHDA and SQIVND (reference sequence). V was trimmed by 6 bases and J by 1 base, leaving 18 bases between them. The CDR3 has 16 amino acids. The CDR3 here is CASSRGATADNYGYTF. Here the CDR3 DNA reads TGTGCCAGTAGCCGGGGGGCGACAGCTGATAACTATGGCTACACCTTC.

The chain employs TRBV19 and TRBJ1-4; D is unclear. Between the trimmed V and J ends, which lost 11 bases and 0 bases, there was a span of 10 bases. Per the germline V gene, CDR1 is LNHDA and CDR2 is SQIVND (reference sequence). This CDR3 has 13 residues. CDR3 nucleotide sequence: TGTGCCGTAAGACAAACAACTAATGAAAAACTGTTTTTT. Translated, it gives CAVRQTTNEKLFF. The whole variable domain, remainder taken from reference TRBV19 and TRBJ1-4, is DGGITQSPKYLFRKEGQNVTLSCEQNLNHDAMYWYRQDPGQGLRLIYYSQIVNDFQKGDIAEGYSVSREKKESFPLTVTSAQKNPTAFYLCAVRQTTNEKLFFGSGTQLSVL.